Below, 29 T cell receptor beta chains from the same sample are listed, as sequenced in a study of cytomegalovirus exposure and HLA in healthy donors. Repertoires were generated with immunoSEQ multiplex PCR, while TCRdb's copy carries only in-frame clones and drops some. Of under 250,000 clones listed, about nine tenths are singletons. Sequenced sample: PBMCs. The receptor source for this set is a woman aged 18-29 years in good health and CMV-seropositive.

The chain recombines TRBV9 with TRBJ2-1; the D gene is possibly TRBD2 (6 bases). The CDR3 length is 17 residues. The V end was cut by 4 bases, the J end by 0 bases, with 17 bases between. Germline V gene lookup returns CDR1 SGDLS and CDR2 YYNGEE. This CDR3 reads CASSPPLAAPSYNEQFF. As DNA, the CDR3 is TGTGCCAGCAGCCCCCCCTTAGCGGCGCCCTCCTACAATGAGCAGTTCTTC.

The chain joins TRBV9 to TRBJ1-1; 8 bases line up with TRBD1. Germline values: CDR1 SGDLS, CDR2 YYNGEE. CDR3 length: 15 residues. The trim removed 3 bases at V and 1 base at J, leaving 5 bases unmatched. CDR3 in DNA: TGTGCCAGCAGCGGCTGGACAGGGCCGAACACTGAAGCTTTCTTT. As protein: CASSGWTGPNTEAFF.

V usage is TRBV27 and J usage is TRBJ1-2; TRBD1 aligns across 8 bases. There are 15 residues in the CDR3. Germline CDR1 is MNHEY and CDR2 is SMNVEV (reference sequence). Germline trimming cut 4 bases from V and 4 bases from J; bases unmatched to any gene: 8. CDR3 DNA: TGTGCCAGCAGTTCACAAGGGACAGGCGTCTATGGCTACACCTTC. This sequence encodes CASSSQGTGVYGYTF.

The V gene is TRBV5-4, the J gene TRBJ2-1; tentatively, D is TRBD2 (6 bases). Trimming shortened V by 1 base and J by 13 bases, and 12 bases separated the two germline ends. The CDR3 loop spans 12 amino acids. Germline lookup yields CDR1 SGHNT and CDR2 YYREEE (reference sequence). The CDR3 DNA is TGTGCCAGCAGCTTGTTCGGGAGCGTTCAGTTCTTC. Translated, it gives CASSLFGSVQFF.

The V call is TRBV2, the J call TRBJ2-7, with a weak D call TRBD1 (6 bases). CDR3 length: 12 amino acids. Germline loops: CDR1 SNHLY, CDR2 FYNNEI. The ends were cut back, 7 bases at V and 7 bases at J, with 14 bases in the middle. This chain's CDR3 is CASKNRAREQYF. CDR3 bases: TGTGCCAGCAAAAACAGGGCACGAGAGCAGTACTTC.

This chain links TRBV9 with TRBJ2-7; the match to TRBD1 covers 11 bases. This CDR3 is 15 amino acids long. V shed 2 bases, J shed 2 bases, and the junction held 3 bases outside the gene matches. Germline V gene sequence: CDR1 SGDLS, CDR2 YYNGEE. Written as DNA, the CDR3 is TGTGCCAGCAGCGTCACGGGACAGGGGGCCTACGAGCAGTACTTC. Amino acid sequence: CASSVTGQGAYEQYF.

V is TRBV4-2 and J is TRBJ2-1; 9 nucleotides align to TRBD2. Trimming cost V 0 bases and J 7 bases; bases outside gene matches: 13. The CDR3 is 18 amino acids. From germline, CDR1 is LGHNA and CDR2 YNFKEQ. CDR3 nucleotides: TGTGCCAGCAGCCAAGATCCATGGGTAGCGGGAGTGGAGAATGAGCAGTTCTTC. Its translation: CASSQDPWVAGVENEQFF.

The DNA of the CDR3 is TGTGCCAGCAGCTTCGGACAGGGCGAGACCCAGTACTTC. It is translated as CASSFGQGETQYF. V and J are TRBV7-2 and TRBJ2-5, with 8 bases lining up with TRBD1. The trim removed 3 bases at V and 5 bases at J, leaving 2 bases unmatched. This CDR3 contains 13 residues. Germline CDR1 reads SGHTA; CDR2 reads FQGNSA.

The CDR3 sequence is CASSPGGGGYGYTF. The CDR3 DNA is TGTGCCAGCAGCCCCGGGGGAGGGGGATATGGCTACACCTTC. The chain employs TRBV9 and TRBJ1-2, with D possibly TRBD1 on 6 matching bases. Trimming shortened V by 4 bases and J by 5 bases, and 15 bases separated the two germline ends. Looked up from germline, CDR1 is SGDLS and CDR2 is YYNGEE. The CDR3 runs 14 residues. Drawing the rest from reference TRBV9 and TRBJ1-2, the complete variable domain is DSGVTQTPKHLITATGQRVTLRCSPRSGDLSVYWYQQSLDQGLQFLIQYYNGEERAKGNILERFSAQQFPDLHSELNLSSLELGDSALYFCASSPGGGGYGYTFGSGTRLTVV.

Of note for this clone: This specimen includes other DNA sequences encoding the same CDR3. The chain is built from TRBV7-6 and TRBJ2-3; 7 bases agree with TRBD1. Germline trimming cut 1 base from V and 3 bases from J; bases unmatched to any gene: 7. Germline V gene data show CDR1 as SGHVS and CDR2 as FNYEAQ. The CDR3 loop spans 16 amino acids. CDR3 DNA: TGTGCCAGCAGCTTAGGAAGGGGGCAGCGGACAGATACGCAGTATTTT. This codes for CASSLGRGQRTDTQYF.

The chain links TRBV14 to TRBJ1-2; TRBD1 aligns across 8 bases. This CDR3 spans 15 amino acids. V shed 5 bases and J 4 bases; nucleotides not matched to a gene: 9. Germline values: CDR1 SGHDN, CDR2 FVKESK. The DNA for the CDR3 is TGTGCCAGCAGCTCACGGACAGGGCCTACCTATGGCTACACCTTC. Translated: CASSSRTGPTYGYTF.

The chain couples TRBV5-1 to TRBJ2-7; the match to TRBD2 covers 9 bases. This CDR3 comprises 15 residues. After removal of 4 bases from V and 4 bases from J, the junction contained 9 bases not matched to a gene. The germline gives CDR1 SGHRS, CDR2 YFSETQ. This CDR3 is CASSAGPSGVYEQYF. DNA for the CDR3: TGCGCCAGCAGCGCGGGGCCTAGCGGGGTTTACGAGCAGTACTTC.

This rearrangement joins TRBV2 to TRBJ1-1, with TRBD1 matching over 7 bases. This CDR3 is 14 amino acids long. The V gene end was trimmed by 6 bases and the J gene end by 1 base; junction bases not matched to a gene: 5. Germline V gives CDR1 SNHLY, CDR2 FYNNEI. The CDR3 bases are TGTGCCAGCAGCAGGGACAGACCGAACACTGAAGCTTTCTTT. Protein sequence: CASSRDRPNTEAFF.

CDR3 sequence reads: CASTRDGAGTPYNEQFF. The CDR3 region has the DNA TGTGCCAGTACCCGGGACGGAGCGGGGACTCCCTACAATGAGCAGTTCTTC. J is TRBJ2-1 and V is TRBV19, with 7 bases identical to TRBD2. This CDR3 is built from 17 residues. V gave up 7 bases and J gave up 2 bases; unmatched junction bases: 14. Germline assignment: CDR1 LNHDA and CDR2 SQIVND (reference sequence).

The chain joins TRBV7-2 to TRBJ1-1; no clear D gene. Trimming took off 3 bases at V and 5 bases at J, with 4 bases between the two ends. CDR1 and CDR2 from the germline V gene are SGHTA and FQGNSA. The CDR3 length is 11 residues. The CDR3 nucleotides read TGTGCCAGCAGCTTGTATACTGAAGCTTTCTTT. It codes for CASSLYTEAFF. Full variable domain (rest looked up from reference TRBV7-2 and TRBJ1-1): GAGVSQSPSNKVTEKGKDVELRCDPISGHTALYWYRQSLGQGLEFLIYFQGNSAPDKSGLPSDRFSAERTGGSVSTLTIQRTQQEDSAVYLCASSLYTEAFFGQGTRLTVV.

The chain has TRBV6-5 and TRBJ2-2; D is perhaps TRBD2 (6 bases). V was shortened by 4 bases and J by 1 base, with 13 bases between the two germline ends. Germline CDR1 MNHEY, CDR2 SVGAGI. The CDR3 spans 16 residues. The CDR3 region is CASSSPPGGNTGELFF. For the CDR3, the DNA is TGTGCCAGCAGTTCCCCTCCCGGGGGGAACACCGGGGAGCTGTTTTTT.

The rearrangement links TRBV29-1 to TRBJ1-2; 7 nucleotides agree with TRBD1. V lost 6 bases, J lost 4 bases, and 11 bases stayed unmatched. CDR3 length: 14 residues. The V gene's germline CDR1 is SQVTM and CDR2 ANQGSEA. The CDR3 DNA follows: TGCAGCGTACAACCCGGGACAGCACTCTATGGCTACACCTTC. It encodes CSVQPGTALYGYTF.

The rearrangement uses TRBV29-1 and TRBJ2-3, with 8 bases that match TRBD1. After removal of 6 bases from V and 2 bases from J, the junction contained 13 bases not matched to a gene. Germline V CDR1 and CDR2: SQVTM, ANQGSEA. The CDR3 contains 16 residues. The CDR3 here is CSVVTKRQGNTDTQYF. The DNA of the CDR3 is TGCAGCGTAGTTACTAAGAGACAGGGGAACACAGATACGCAGTATTTT.

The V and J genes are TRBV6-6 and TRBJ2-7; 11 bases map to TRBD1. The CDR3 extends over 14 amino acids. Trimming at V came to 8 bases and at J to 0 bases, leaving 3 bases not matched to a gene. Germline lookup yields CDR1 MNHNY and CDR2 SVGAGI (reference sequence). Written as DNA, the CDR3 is TGTGCCAGCGGACAGGGGGCTTCCTCCTACGAGCAGTACTTC. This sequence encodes CASGQGASSYEQYF.

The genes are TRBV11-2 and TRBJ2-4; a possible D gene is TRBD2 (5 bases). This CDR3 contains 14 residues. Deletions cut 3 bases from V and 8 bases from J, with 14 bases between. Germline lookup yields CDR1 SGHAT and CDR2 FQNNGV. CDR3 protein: CASSLLLRADIQYF. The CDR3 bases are TGTGCCAGCAGCTTGCTACTGAGGGCGGACATTCAGTACTTC.

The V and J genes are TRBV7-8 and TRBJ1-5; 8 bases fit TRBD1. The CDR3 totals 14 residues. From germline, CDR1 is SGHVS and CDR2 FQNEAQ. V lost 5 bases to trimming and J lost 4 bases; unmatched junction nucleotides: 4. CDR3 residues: CASSLRQGNQPQHF. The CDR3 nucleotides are TGTGCCAGCAGCCTCCGACAGGGGAATCAGCCCCAGCATTTT.

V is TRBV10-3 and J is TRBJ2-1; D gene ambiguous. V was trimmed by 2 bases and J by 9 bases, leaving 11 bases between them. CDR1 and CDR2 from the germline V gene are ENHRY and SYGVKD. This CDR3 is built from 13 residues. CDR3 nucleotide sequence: TGTGCCATCAGTGAGGAGTTAGCCGCTGAGCAGTTCTTC. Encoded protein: CAISEELAAEQFF.

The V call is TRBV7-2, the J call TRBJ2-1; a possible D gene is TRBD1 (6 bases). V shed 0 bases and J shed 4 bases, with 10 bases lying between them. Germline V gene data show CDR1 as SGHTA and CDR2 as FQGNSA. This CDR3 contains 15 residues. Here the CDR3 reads CASSLAGGQYNEQFF. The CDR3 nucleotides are TGTGCCAGCAGCTTAGCGGGCGGACAGTACAATGAGCAGTTCTTC.

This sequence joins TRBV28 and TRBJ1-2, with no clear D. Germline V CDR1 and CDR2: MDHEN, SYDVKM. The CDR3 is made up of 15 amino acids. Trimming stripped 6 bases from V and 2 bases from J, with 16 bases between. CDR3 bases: TGTGCCAGCAGCCCCAGACATACGGGAAACTATGGCTACACCTTC. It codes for CASSPRHTGNYGYTF.

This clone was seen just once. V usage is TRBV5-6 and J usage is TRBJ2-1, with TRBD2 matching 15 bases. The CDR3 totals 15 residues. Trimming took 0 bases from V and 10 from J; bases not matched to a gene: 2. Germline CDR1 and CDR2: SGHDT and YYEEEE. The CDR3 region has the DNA TGTGCCAGCAGCTTGGTGGGACTAGCGGGAGGAGAGCAGTTCTTC. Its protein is CASSLVGLAGGEQFF.

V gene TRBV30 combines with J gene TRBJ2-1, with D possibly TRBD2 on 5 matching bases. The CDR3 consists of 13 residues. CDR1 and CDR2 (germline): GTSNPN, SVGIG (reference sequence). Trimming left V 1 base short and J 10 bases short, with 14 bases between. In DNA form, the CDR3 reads TGTGCCTGGAGTGCCTGGAGGTGGAGAGAGCAGTTCTTC. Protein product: CAWSAWRWREQFF.

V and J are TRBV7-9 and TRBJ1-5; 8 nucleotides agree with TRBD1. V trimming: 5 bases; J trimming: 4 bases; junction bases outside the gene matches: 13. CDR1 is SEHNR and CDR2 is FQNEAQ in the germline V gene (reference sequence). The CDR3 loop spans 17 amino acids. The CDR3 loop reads CASSAGDRRRGNQPQHF. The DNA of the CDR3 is TGTGCCAGCAGCGCAGGGGACAGGCGGAGGGGAAATCAGCCCCAGCATTTT.

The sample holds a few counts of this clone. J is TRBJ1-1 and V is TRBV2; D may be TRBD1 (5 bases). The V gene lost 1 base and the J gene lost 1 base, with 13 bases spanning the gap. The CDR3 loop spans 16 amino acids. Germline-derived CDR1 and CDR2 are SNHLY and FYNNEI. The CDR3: CASSEVLGGTNTEAFF. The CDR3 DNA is TGTGCCAGCAGTGAAGTGTTGGGGGGGACGAACACTGAAGCTTTCTTT. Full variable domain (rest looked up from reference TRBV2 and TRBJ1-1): EPEVTQTPSHQVTQMGQEVILRCVPISNHLYFYWYRQILGQKVEFLVSFYNNEISEKSEIFDDQFSVERPDGSNFTLKIRSTKLEDSAMYFCASSEVLGGTNTEAFFGQGTRLTVV.

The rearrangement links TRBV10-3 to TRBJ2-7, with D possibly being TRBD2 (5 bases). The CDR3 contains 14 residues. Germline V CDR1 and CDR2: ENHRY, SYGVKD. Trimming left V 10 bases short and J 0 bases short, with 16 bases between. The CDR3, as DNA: TGTGCCACCGGGGATGACCGCAGCTCCTACGAGCAGTACTTC. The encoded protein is CATGDDRSSYEQYF.